This T cell receptor (beta chain) was recorded in a study of T cells in localized non-small cell lung cancer. Regarding the study as a whole: The tumor had only one region sequenced, so heterogeneity remains possible. Longer overall survival was associated with a higher density of T cells in the blood. In adjacent lung appeared a median around 54 of the top 100 tumor clones. Maximal T cell clonality occurred in uninvolved adjacent lung, with tumor ranking below it.

There are 12 residues in the CDR3. Trimming stripped 4 bases from V and 6 bases from J, with 9 bases between. Per the germline V gene, CDR1 is MDHEN and CDR2 is SYDVKM. About this clone: What it binds is not known.

Measured with immunoSEQ multiplex PCR; TCRdb has only the in-frame clones, and not every one. The top ten hold around 15% of the sample, which has about 33,000 clones, about four fifths seen once. This receptor was obtained from a male donor aged 60 or over with stage III squamous cell lung carcinoma. The chain has TRBV28 and TRBJ1-2; D call uncertain. The sample in question was peripheral blood, obtained before any cancer treatment. The DNA of the CDR3 is TGTGCCAGCAGTTCTTATCCGGATGGCTACACCTTC. Translated: CASSSYPDGYTF.